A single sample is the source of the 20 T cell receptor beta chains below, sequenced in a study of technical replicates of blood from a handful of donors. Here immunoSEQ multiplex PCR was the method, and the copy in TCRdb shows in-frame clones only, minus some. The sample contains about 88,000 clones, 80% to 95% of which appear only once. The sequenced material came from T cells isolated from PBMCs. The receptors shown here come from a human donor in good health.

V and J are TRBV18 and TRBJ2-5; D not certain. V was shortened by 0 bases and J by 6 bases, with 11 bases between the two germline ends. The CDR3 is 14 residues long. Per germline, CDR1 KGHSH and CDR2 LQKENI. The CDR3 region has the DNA TGTGCCAGCTCACCACCGAACTTCCTTCAGACCCAGTACTTC. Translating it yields CASSPPNFLQTQYF.

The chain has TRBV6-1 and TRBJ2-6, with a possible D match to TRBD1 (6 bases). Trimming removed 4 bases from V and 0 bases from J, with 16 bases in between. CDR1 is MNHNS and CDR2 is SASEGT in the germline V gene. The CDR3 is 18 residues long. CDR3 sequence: CASSASQGIFSGANVLTF. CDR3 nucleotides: TGTGCCAGCAGTGCGTCTCAGGGGATATTCTCTGGGGCCAACGTCCTGACTTTC.

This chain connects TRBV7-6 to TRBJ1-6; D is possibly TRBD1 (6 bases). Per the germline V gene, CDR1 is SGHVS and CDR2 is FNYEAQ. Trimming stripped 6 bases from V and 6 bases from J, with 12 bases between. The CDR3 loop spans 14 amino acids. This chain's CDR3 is CASSPGEINSPLHF. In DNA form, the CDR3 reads TGTGCCAGCAGTCCAGGGGAAATTAATTCACCCCTCCACTTT.

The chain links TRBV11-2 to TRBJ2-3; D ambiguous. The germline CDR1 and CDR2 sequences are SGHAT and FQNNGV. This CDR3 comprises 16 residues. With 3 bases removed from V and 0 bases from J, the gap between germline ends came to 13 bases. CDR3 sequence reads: CASSFYGSSSTDTQYF. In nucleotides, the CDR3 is TGTGCCAGCAGCTTTTACGGGTCGTCTAGCACAGATACGCAGTATTTT.

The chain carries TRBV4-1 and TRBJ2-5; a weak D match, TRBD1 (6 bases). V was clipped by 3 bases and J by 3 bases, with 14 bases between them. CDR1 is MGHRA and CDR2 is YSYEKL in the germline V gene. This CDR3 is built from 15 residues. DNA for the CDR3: TGCGCCAGCAGCCAGGTACAGGGACCTGAAGAGACCCAGTACTTC. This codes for CASSQVQGPEETQYF.

CDR3 nucleotides: TGCGCCAGCAGCACCGGTACCTACAATGAGCAGTTCTTC. Translation gives CASSTGTYNEQFF. The rearrangement links TRBV5-1 to TRBJ2-1, with D uncertain. This CDR3 region has 13 residues. Germline CDR1 is SGHRS and CDR2 is YFSETQ. The V gene lost 4 bases and the J gene lost 2 bases, with 7 bases spanning the gap.

DNA of the CDR3: TGTGCCAGCAGCTTAGAAAGGTCACCGGGGTATGAAAAACTGTTTTTT. It translates to CASSLERSPGYEKLFF. J is TRBJ1-4 and V is TRBV11-2; D unresolved. The CDR3 contains 16 residues. Trimming removed 0 bases from V and 6 bases from J, with 14 bases in between. CDR1 and CDR2 (germline): SGHAT, FQNNGV.

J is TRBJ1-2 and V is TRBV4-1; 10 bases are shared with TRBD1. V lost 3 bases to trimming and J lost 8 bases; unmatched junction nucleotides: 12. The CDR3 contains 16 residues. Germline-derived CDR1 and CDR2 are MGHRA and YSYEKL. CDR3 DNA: TGCGCCAGCAGCCAGGGCCGGGACAGGGGAAGTCCGGGCTACACCTTC. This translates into CASSQGRDRGSPGYTF.

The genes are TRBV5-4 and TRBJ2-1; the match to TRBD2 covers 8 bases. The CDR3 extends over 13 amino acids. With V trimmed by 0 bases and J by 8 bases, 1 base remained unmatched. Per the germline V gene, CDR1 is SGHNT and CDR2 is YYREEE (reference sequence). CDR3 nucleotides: TGTGCCAGCAGCTTGGAACTAGCGGATGAGCAGTTCTTC. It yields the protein CASSLELADEQFF.

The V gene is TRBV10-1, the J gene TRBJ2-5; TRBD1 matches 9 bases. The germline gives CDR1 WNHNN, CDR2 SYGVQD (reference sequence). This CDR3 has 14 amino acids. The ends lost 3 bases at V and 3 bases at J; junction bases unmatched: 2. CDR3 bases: TGCGCCAGCAGTGAAGGGGACAGGGAAGAGACCCAGTACTTC. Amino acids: CASSEGDREETQYF.

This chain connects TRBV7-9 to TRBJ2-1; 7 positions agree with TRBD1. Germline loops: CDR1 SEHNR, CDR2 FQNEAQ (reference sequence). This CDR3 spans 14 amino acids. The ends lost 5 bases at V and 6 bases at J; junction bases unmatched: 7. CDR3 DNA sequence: TGTGCCAGCAGCCGCCTAGACAGGGCCAATGAGCAGTTCTTC. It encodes CASSRLDRANEQFF.

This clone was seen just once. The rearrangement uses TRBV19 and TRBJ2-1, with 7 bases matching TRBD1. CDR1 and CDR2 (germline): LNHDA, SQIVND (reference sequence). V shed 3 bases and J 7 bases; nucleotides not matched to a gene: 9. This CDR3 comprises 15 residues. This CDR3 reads CASSIRQGGDNEQFF. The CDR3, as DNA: TGTGCCAGTAGTATTCGACAGGGTGGGGATAATGAGCAGTTCTTC.

This CDR3 is CASTISSGSWTGELFF. The CDR3, as DNA: TGTGCCAGCACCATTTCTAGCGGGAGCTGGACCGGGGAGCTGTTTTTT. The chain joins TRBV18 to TRBJ2-2, with TRBD2 matching 10 bases. Germline lookup yields CDR1 KGHSH and CDR2 LQKENI. The CDR3 is 16 amino acids. The J segment lost 5 bases and the V segment lost 8 bases, leaving 11 bases of the junction unmatched. Supplemented by reference TRBV18 and TRBJ2-2, the full variable domain reads NAGVMQNPRHLVRRRGQEARLRCSPMKGHSHVYWYRQLPEEGLKFMVYLQKENIIDESGMPKERFSAEFPKEGPSILRIQQVVRGDSAAYFCASTISSGSWTGELFFGEGSRLTVL.

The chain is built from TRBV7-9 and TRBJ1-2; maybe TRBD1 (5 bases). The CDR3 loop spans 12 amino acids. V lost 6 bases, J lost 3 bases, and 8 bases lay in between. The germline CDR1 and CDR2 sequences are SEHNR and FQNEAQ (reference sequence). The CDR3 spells CASRSGYYGYTF. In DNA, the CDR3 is TGTGCCAGCAGGTCAGGGTACTATGGCTACACCTTC.

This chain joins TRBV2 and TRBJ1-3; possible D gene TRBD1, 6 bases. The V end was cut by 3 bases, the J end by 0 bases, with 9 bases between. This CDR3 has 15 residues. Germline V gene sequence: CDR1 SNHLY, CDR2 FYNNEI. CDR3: CASSERGPSGNTIYF. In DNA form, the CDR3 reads TGTGCCAGCAGTGAGCGGGGGCCCTCTGGAAACACCATATATTTT.

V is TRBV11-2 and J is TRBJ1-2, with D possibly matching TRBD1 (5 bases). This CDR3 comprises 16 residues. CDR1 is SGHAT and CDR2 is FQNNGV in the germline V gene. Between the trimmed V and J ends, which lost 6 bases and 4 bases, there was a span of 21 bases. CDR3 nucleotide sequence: TGTGCCAGCAGAGCTCTTAGGGGCCCAGGACCCTATGGCTACACCTTC. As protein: CASRALRGPGPYGYTF.

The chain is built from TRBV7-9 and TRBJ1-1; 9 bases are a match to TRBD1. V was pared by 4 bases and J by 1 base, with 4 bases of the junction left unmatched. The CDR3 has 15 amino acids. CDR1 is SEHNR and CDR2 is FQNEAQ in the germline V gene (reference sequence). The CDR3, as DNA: TGTGCCAGCAGCTCGACAGGGGGTGAGAACACTGAAGCTTTCTTT. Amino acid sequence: CASSSTGGENTEAFF. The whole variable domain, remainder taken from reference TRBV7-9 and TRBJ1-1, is DTGVSQNPRHKITKRGQNVTFRCDPISEHNRLYWYRQTLGQGPEFLTYFQNEAQLEKSRLLSDRFSAERPKGSFSTLEIQRTEQGDSAMYLCASSSTGGENTEAFFGQGTRLTVV.

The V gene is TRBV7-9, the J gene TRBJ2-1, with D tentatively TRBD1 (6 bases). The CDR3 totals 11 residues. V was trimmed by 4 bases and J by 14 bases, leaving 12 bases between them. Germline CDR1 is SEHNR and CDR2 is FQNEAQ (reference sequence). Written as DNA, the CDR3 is TGTGCCAGCAGCTCACCGGGACAAGAGTTCTTC. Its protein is CASSSPGQEFF.

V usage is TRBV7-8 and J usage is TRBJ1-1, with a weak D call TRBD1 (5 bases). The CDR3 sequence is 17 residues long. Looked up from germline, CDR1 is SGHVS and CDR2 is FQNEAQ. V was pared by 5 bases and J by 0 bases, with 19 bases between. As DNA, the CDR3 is TGTGCCAGCAGCCCCCCGGGAGGGGTGGGGATGAACACTGAAGCTTTCTTT. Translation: CASSPPGGVGMNTEAFF.

The CDR3 bases are TGTGCCAGCAGGCCGCAGGGGGTAGGAGGGGAAAAACTGTTTTTT. It translates to CASRPQGVGGEKLFF. The chain couples TRBV6-5 to TRBJ1-4; TRBD1 aligns across 7 bases. Germline V gives CDR1 MNHEY, CDR2 SVGAGI. Trimming removed 6 bases from V and 8 bases from J; junction bases left unmatched: 12. The length of the CDR3 is 15 residues.